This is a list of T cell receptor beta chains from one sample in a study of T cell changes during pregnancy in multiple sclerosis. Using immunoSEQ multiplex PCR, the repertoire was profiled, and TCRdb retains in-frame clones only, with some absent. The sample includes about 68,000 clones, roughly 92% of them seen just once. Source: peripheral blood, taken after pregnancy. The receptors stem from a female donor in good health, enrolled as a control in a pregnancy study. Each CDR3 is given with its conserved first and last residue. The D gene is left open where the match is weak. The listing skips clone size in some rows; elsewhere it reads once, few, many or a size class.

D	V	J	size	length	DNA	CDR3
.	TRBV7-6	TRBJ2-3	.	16	TGTGCCAGCAGCTACGCCCTAGGGGGTCGCACAGATACGCAGTATTTT	CASSYALGGRTDTQYF
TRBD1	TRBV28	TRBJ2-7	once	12	TGTGCCAGCAGCCTCGGACAGGGCGAGCAGTACTTC	CASSLGQGEQYF
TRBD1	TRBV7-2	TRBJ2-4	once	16	TGTGCCAGCAGCTTAGGGGGGACAGGAAGAAGGGACATTCAGTACTTC	CASSLGGTGRRDIQYF
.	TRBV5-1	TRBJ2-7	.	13	TGCGCCAGCAGTTTCGACGGGGAATACGAGCAGTACTTC	CASSFDGEYEQYF
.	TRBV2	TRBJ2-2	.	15	TGTGCCAGCAGTGAAAGAACAGCTAACACCGGGGAGCTGTTTTTT	CASSERTANTGELFF
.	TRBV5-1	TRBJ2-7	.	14	TGCGCCAGCAGCTTGGCGGGTAGCTCCTACGAGCAGTACTTC	CASSLAGSSYEQYF
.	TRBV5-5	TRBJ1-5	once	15	TGTGCCAGCAGCTTCTCGGCAGGGGGCAATCAGCCCCAGCATTTT	CASSFSAGGNQPQHF
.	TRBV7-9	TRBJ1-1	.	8	TGTGCCCGGAGGGGAGCTTTCTTT	CARRGAFF
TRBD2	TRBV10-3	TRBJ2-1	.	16	TGTGCCATCAGTGGGACTAGCGGGGGGCCTTACAATGAGCAGTTCTTC	CAISGTSGGPYNEQFF
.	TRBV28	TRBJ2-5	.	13	TGTGCCAGCAGGAGACAGAAGCAAGAGACCCAGTACTTC	CASRRQKQETQYF
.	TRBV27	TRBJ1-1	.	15	TGTGCCAGCAGTCCGTCACAGACCATGAACACTGAAGCTTTCTTT	CASSPSQTMNTEAFF
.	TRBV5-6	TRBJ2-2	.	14	TGTGCCAGCACCCCGGGACAGAACACCGGGGAGCTGTTTTTT	CASTPGQNTGELFF
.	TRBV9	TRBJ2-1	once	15	TGTGCCAGCAGCGTAGGGGACAGAAGGGGGGATGAGCAGTTCTTC	CASSVGDRRGDEQFF
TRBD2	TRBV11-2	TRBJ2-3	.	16	TGTGCCAGCAGCTTAATTTTGCGGGGGGCGGGAGGTACGCAGTATTTT	CASSLILRGAGGTQYF
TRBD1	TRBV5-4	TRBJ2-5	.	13	TGTGCCAGCAGCTCCGGACAGGGGGAGACCCAGTACTTC	CASSSGQGETQYF
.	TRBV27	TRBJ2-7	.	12	TGTGCCAGCAGGGGGCTGACTTACGAGCAGTACTTC	CASRGLTYEQYF
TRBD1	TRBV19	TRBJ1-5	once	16	TGTGCCAGTAGTAGCGTTACCGGGACAGGGCGTCAGCCCCAGCATTTT	CASSSVTGTGRQPQHF
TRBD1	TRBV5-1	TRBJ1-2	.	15	TGCGCCAGCAGCTTGGTAACAGGGGGCAACTATGGCTACACCTTC	CASSLVTGGNYGYTF
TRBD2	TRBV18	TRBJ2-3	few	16	TGTGCCAGCTCACCACCGGTACTAGCGGGAGAGGATACGCAGTATTTT	CASSPPVLAGEDTQYF
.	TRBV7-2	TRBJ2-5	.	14	TGTGCCAGCAGCTTTACGACACGCCAAGAGACCCAGTACTTC	CASSFTTRQETQYF
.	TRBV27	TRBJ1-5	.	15	TGTGCCAGCAGTTTCAAGGGGCAGGGAAATCAGCCCCAGCATTTT	CASSFKGQGNQPQHF
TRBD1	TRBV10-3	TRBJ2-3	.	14	TGTGCCATCAGATCGACAGGGGGAGCAGATACGCAGTATTTT	CAIRSTGGADTQYF
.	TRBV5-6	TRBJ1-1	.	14	TGTGCCAGCAGCGTAGCAGGGGTTTCCACTGAAGCTTTCTTT	CASSVAGVSTEAFF
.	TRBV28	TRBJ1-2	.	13	TGTGCCAGCAGTTTAGGTAGAGCCTATGGCTACACCTTC	CASSLGRAYGYTF
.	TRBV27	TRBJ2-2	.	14	TGTGCCAGCACCCTAGGATGGGGCTCCGGGGAGCTGTTTTTT	CASTLGWGSGELFF
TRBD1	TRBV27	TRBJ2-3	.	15	TGTGCCAGCAGCCACCACAGGGGGCTGGGAGATACGCAGTATTTT	CASSHHRGLGDTQYF
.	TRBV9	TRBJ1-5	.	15	TGTGCCAGCAGCCCCGAGGGAAATAGCAATCAGCCCCAGCATTTT	CASSPEGNSNQPQHF
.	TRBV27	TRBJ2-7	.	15	TGTGCCAGCAGTTTACGCCAGGGTTTTTCCTACGAGCAGTACTTC	CASSLRQGFSYEQYF
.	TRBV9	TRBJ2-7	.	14	TGTGCCAGCAGCGTAGGAGGTTCCACCTACGAGCAGTACTTC	CASSVGGSTYEQYF
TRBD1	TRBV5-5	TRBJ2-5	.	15	TGTGCCAGCAGCCCCCTTCCTCGGACAGGAGAGACCCAGTACTTC	CASSPLPRTGETQYF
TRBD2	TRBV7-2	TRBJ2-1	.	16	TGTGCCAGCAGCTTAGCAGCGGGAGGGCCTAGCAATGAGCAGTTCTTC	CASSLAAGGPSNEQFF
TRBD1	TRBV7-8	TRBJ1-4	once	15	TGTGCCAGCAGCTTAGGTGGGACAGGGGGTGGAAAACTGTTTTTT	CASSLGGTGGGKLFF
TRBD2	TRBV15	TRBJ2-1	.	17	TGTGCCACCAGCAGAGATGGTGGCGGGAGGGCCTACAATGAGCAGTTCTTC	CATSRDGGGRAYNEQFF
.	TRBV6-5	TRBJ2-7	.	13	TGTGCCAGCAGTTTAAGAGGGCCCTACGAGCAGTACTTC	CASSLRGPYEQYF
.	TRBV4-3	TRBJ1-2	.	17	TGCGCCAGCAGCCAAGATGGAGCAGCTACTCACAACTATGGCTACACCTTC	CASSQDGAATHNYGYTF
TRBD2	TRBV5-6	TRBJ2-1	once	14	TGTGCCAGCAGCTTACGCGGGAGTGGTAATGAGCAGTTCTTC	CASSLRGSGNEQFF
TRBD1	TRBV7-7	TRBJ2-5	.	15	TGTGCCAGCAGCTCCTCACAGGGGGAGTATGAGACCCAGTACTTC	CASSSSQGEYETQYF
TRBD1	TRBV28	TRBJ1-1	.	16	TGTGCCAGCAGTCCGGACAGGGGACGAGTAGGCACTGAAGCTTTCTTT	CASSPDRGRVGTEAFF
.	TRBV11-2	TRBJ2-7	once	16	TGTGCCAGCAGCTGGGGGGACGACCCGAATCCTTACGAGCAGTACTTC	CASSWGDDPNPYEQYF
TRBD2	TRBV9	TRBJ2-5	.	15	TGTGCCAGGACTACTAGCGGGGGTACGGAAGAGACCCAGTACTTC	CARTTSGGTEETQYF
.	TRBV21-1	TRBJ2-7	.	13	TGTGCCAGCAACCTCAGGTTCGCCTACGAGCAGTACTTC	CASNLRFAYEQYF
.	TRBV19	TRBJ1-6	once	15	TGTGCCAGTCGGGAAGGGAGTGGGATCGGTTCACCCTTCCACTTT	CASREGSGIGSPFHF
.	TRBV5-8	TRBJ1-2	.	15	TGTGCCAGCAGCTTATCCCGTGAAGGGGAAGGGGGCTACACCTTC	CASSLSREGEGGYTF
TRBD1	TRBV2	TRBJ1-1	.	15	TGTGCCAGCACCAAGGGACAGATGGTAAACACTGAAGCTTTCTTT	CASTKGQMVNTEAFF
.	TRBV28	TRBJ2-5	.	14	TGTGCCAGCAACCCGGCGGGGTCTCAAGAGACCCAGTACTTC	CASNPAGSQETQYF
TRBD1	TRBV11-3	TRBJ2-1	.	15	TGTGCCAGCAGCAGACCCGGTGACAGGGGTGGTGAGCAGTTCTTC	CASSRPGDRGGEQFF
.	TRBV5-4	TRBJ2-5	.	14	TGTGCCAGCAGCTTAGGACGGACGGGGGAGACCCAGTACTTC	CASSLGRTGETQYF
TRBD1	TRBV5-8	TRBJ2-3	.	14	TGTGCCAGCAGCCAGGGACAGTCCACAGATACGCAGTATTTT	CASSQGQSTDTQYF
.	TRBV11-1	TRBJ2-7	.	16	TGTGCCAGCACCCCGCGTGGGCAGGCCCTCTCCTACGAGCAGTACTTC	CASTPRGQALSYEQYF
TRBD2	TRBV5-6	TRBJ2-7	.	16	TGTGCCAGCAGCGAAGGACTAGCGGGGGGGCTCTACGAGCAGTACTTC	CASSEGLAGGLYEQYF
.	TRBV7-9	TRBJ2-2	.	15	TGTGCCAGCAGCTTCGGCGGAACGAACACCGGGGAGCTGTTTTTT	CASSFGGTNTGELFF
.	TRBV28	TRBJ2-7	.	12	TGTGCCACCCGAGACGGGGTTAACGAGCAGTACTTC	CATRDGVNEQYF